Described below is a single T cell receptor beta chain sequence and its context. Measured with immunoSEQ multiplex PCR; TCRdb has only the in-frame clones, and not every one. Of roughly 30,000 clones detected, 75% to 90% appear once; the ten largest clones hold over 1%. This record belongs to a study of T cell responses to AZD1222 COVID-19 vaccine. The CDR3 runs 15 residues. Trimming left V 3 bases short and J 4 bases short, with 16 bases between. Per germline, CDR1 LNHDA and CDR2 SQIVND (reference sequence). The source material was peripheral blood, sampled on day 0 of AZD1222 vaccination. The chain recombines TRBV19 with TRBJ2-7; possibly TRBD1 for D (6 bases). The sequence derives from an adult in good health. For the CDR3, the DNA is TGTGCCAGTAGTATTCGGGCAGGGGAGCTTTACGAGCAGTACTTC. Protein product: CASSIRAGELYEQYF.